A single sample gave rise to the 12 T cell receptor beta chains below, sequenced in a study of neurological immune-mediated disorders (dated by TCRdb to between 2018 and 2020). Library preparation employed 5' RACE. Sequencing relied on an Illumina HiSeq 2500. Using fastp at Q25 and MiXCR, TCRdb reprocessed the public reads and kept productive beta chains. Under each unique CDR3 protein, matching rows form one entry showing the most common genes and DNA. The sample table lists fewer than 85,000 distinct CDR3 sequences, approximately 5% of them with a count of one. The ten largest clonotypes hold about 2% of the sample. The sample taken for sequencing was PBMCs. All receptors come from a woman in her sixties or seventies with multiple sclerosis.

This clonotype was counted at least ten times. V and J are TRBV12-3 or TRBV12-4 and TRBJ2-5; tentatively, D is TRBD1 (5 bases). The CDR3 runs to 14 residues. Trimming cost V 1 base and J 4 bases, with 10 bases left between them. The CDR3, as DNA: TGTGCCAGCAGTTTAGAGGCCAGGGCAGAGACCCAGTACTTC. Translated: CASSLEARAETQYF.

This clonotype is categorized as medium-sized. The chain couples TRBV6-4 to TRBJ2-2; a possible D gene is TRBD2 (5 bases). The germline V and J ends were trimmed by 3 bases and 3 bases, with 8 bases remaining between them. The CDR3 has 14 amino acids. The germline CDR1 and CDR2 sequences are MRHNA and SNTAGT. The CDR3 region has the DNA TGTGCCAGCAGTGAGCAGGAGGACACCGGGGAGCTGTTTTTT. Protein: CASSEQEDTGELFF.

This clonotype was seen repeatedly, ten times or more. The CDR3 DNA sequence: TGTGCCAGCAGCTTAGAATATCCAACTGGGGCCAACGTCCTGACTTTC. Translation gives CASSLEYPTGANVLTF. The rearrangement uses TRBV7-2 and TRBJ2-6; D not resolved. Germline CDR1 SGHTA, CDR2 FQGNSA. The CDR3 loop spans 16 amino acids. Trimming took 1 base from V and 2 from J, leaving 9 bases between them.

This clonotype has ten or more counts. The CDR3 DNA follows: TGTGCCAGCAGCCCGTGGACTAGCGGGAGGACAGATACGCAGTATTTT. This translates into CASSPWTSGRTDTQYF. This sequence joins TRBV28 and TRBJ2-3, with 14 bases matching TRBD2. V lost 6 bases, J lost 3 bases, and 5 bases stayed unmatched. Germline V CDR1 and CDR2: MDHEN, SYDVKM. This CDR3 contains 16 residues. The entire variable domain, with the rest obtained from reference TRBV28 and TRBJ2-3, is as follows: DVKVTQSSRYLVKRTGEKVFLECVQDMDHENMFWYRQDPGLGLRLIYFSYDVKMKEKGDIPEGYSVSREKKERFSLILESASTNQTSMYLCASSPWTSGRTDTQYFGPGTRLTVL.

This clonotype was seen ten or more times. The gene calls are TRBV29-1 and TRBJ2-7; D call uncertain. The V end was cut by 6 bases, the J end by 4 bases, with 10 bases between. Germline assignment: CDR1 SQVTM and CDR2 ANQGSEA. The CDR3 is made up of 11 amino acids. The CDR3 DNA sequence: TGCAGCGTGAGCTCTAGTTACGAGCAGTACTTC. Translation: CSVSSSYEQYF.

Ten or more counts support this clonotype. V is TRBV5-1 and J is TRBJ1-5; the D is unclear. V was trimmed by 4 bases and J by 5 bases, leaving 25 bases between them. The germline gives CDR1 SGHRS, CDR2 YFSETQ. The CDR3 spans 18 residues. This chain's CDR3 is CASSPRLSDLAKDQPQHF. Written as DNA, the CDR3 is TGCGCCAGCAGCCCCCGGCTTTCGGATCTGGCGAAGGATCAGCCCCAGCATTTT.

This clonotype was counted only a few times. V gene TRBV30 combines with J gene TRBJ1-2; unclear D gene. V gave up 2 bases and J gave up 2 bases, with 3 bases separating them. The CDR3 loop spans 11 amino acids. Germline CDR1 is GTSNPN and CDR2 is SVGIG (reference sequence). The CDR3 region has the DNA TGTGCCTGGAGTACGAACTATGGCTACACCTTC. Amino acids: CAWSTNYGYTF.

This clonotype was counted many times. The chain carries TRBV7-2 and TRBJ2-7; the match to TRBD2 covers 8 bases. CDR1 and CDR2 from the germline V gene are SGHTA and FQGNSA. The CDR3 covers 14 residues. V lost 5 bases, J lost 2 bases, and 5 bases stayed unmatched. In nucleotides, the CDR3 is TGTGCCAGCAGCCCTAACGGGAGGGCCTACGAGCAGTACTTC. Its translation is CASSPNGRAYEQYF.

A word on this clonotype: The junction does not match germline at one end; this may be a read error. The rearrangement joins TRBV20-1 to TRBJ2-1; D not certain. CDR1 is DFQATT, CDR2 SNEGSKA, per germline (reference sequence). The CDR3 extends over 11 amino acids. In DNA, the CDR3 is TGCAGTGCTCCACTGCCCGACACCCAGCTCTTC. It translates to CSAPLPDTQLF.

There are a few counts of this clonotype. A clone one base away is much larger, so this may be a read error. The chain employs TRBV5-6 and TRBJ2-5, with D hard to call. Germline-derived CDR1 and CDR2 are SGHDT and YYEEEE. The CDR3 length is 11 residues. The CDR3 here is CDSSWQETQYF. The CDR3 bases are TGTGACAGCAGCTGGCAGGAGACCCAGTACTTC.

CDR3 sequence (DNA): TGTGCCAGCAGCCGGACGAGAGGGACTGAAGCTTTCTTT. Its protein is CASSRTRGTEAFF. The chain joins TRBV14 to TRBJ1-1, with D unclear. CDR1 SGHDN and CDR2 FVKESK come from the germline V gene. CDR3 size: 13 residues. V was trimmed by 4 bases and J by 5 bases, leaving 11 bases between them.

This clonotype turned up a few times. V usage is TRBV4-2 and J usage is TRBJ1-1; a possible D gene is TRBD1 (6 bases). Looked up from germline, CDR1 is LGHNA and CDR2 is YNFKEQ. The CDR3 loop spans 16 amino acids. V dropped 0 bases and J dropped 3 bases, with 14 bases sitting between them. DNA of the CDR3: TGTGCCAGCAGCCAAGAGTTGATAGGGGGTTACACTGAAGCTTTCTTT. Translation: CASSQELIGGYTEAFF.